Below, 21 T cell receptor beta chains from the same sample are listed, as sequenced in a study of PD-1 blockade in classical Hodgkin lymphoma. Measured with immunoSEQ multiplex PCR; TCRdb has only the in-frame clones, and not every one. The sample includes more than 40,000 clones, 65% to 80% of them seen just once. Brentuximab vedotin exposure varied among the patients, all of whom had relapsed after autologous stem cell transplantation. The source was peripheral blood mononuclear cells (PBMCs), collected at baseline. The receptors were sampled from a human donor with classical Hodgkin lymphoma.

This CDR3 reads CASSYVPGETYEQYF. The CDR3 bases are TGTGCCAGCAGTTATGTCCCGGGGGAGACCTACGAGCAGTACTTC. The chain has TRBV6-5 and TRBJ2-7; possible D gene TRBD2, 6 bases. Trimming removed 3 bases at V and 2 bases at J, with 14 bases between. The germline V gene has CDR1 MNHEY and CDR2 SVGAGI. The CDR3 extends over 15 amino acids.

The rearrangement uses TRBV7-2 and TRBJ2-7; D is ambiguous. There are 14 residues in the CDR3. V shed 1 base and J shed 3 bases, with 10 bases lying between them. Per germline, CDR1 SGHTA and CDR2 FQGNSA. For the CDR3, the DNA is TGTGCCAGCAGCTTAGTGGCGGCAGTCTACGAGCAGTACTTC. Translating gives CASSLVAAVYEQYF.

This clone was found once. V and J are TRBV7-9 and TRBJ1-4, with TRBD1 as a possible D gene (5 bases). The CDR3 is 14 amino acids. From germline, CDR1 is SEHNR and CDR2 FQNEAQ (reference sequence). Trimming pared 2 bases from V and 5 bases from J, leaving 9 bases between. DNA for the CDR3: TGTGCCAGCAGCTTAAGGGGTTTGAATGAAAAACTGTTTTTT. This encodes CASSLRGLNEKLFF.

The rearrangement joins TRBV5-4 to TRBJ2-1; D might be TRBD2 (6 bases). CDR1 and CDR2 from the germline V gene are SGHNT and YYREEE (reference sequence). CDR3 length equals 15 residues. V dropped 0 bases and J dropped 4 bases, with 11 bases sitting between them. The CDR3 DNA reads TGTGCCAGCAGCTTGGGGCTAGCGCAATACAATGAGCAGTTCTTC. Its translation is CASSLGLAQYNEQFF. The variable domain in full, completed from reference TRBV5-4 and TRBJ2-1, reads ETGVTQSPTHLIKTRGQQVTLRCSSQSGHNTVSWYQQALGQGPQFIFQYYREEENGRGNFPPRFSGLQFPNYSSELNVNALELDDSALYLCASSLGLAQYNEQFFGPGTRLTVL.

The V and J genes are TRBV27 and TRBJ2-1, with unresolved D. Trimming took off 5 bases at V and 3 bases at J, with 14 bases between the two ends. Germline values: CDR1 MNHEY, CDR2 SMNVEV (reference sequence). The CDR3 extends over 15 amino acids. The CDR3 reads CASSPHQLLYNEQFF. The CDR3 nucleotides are TGTGCCAGCAGTCCCCACCAATTACTCTACAATGAGCAGTTCTTC.

CDR3: CASSFPGELFF. Written as DNA, the CDR3 is TGTGCCAGCAGCTTCCCCGGGGAGCTGTTTTTT. V usage is TRBV7-9 and J usage is TRBJ2-2; D is undetermined. The CDR3 extends over 11 amino acids. Trimming took off 3 bases at V and 6 bases at J, with 2 bases between the two ends. Germline lookup yields CDR1 SEHNR and CDR2 FQNEAQ (reference sequence).

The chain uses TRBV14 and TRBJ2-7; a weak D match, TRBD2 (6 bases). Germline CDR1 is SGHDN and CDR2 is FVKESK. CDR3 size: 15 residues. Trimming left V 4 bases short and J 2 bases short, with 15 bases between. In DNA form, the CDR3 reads TGTGCCAGCAGCCTAGTCCGGGACTGGCCCTACGAGCAGTACTTC. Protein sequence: CASSLVRDWPYEQYF.

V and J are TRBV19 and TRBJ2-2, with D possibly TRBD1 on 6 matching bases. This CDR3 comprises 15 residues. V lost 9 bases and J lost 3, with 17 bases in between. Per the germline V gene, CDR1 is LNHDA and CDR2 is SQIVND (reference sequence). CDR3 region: CASKSAQGYTGELFF. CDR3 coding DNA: TGTGCCAGCAAATCGGCACAGGGATACACCGGGGAGCTGTTTTTT.

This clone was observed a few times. For the CDR3, the DNA is TGTGCCAGCAGCCCCCGAAGGCTTCAGCCCCAGCATTTT. As protein: CASSPRRLQPQHF. The chain is built from TRBV6-5 and TRBJ1-5, with D unclear. Germline CDR1 MNHEY, CDR2 SVGAGI. CDR3 length: 13 amino acids. V was cut by 6 bases and J by 6 bases, with 12 bases left in between.

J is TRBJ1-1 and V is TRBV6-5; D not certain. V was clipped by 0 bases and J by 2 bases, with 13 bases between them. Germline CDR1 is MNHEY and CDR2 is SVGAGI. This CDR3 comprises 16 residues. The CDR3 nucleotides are TGTGCCAGCAGTTACTCCGGCAGTCAAATAAACACTGAAGCTTTCTTT. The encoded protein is CASSYSGSQINTEAFF.

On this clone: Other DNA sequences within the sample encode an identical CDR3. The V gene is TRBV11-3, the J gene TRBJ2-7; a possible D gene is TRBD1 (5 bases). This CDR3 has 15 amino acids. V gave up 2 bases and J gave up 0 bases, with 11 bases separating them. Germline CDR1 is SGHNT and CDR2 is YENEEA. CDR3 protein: CASSLRGSSSYEQYF. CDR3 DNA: TGTGCCAGCAGCTTAAGGGGCAGCAGCTCCTACGAGCAGTACTTC. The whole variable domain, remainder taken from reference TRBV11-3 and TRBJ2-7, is EAGVVQSPRYKIIEKKQPVAFWCNPISGHNTLYWYLQNLGQGPELLIRYENEEAVDDSQLPKDRFSAERLKGVDSTLKIQPAELGDSAVYLCASSLRGSSSYEQYFGPGTRLTVT.

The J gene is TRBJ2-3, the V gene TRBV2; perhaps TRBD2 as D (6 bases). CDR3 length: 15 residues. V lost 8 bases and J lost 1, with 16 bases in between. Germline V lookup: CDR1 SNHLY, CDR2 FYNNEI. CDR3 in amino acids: CASLMRGGGTDTQYF. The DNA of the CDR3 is TGTGCCAGCCTGATGAGGGGAGGTGGCACAGATACGCAGTATTTT. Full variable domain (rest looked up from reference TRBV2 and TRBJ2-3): EPEVTQTPSHQVTQMGQEVILRCVPISNHLYFYWYRQILGQKVEFLVSFYNNEISEKSEIFDDQFSVERPDGSNFTLKIRSTKLEDSAMYFCASLMRGGGTDTQYFGPGTRLTVL.

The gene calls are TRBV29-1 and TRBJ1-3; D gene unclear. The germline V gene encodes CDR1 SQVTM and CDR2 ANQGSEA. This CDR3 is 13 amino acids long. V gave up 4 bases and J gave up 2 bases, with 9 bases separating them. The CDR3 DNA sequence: TGCAGCGTTGCTCAGGAACCTGGAAACACCATATATTTT. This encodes CSVAQEPGNTIYF.

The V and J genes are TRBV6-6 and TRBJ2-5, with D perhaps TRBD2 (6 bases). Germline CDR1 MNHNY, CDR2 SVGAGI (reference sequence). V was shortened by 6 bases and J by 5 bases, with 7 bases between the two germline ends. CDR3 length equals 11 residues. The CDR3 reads CASRAGETQYF. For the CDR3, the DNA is TGTGCCAGCAGGGCGGGGGAGACCCAGTACTTC.

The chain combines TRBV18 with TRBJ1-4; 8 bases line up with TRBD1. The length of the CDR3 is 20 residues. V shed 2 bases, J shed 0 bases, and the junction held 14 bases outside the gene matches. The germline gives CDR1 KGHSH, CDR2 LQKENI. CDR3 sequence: CASSPRVDRASTATNEKLFF. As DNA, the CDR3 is TGTGCCAGCTCACCAAGGGTGGACAGGGCCTCCACTGCAACTAATGAAAAACTGTTTTTT.

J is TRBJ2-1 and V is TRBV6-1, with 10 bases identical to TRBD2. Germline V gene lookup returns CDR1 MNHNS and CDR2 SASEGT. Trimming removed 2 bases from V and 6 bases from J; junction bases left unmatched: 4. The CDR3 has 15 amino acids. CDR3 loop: CASSELAGAFNEQFF. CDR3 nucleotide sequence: TGTGCCAGCAGTGAACTAGCGGGAGCTTTCAATGAGCAGTTCTTC.

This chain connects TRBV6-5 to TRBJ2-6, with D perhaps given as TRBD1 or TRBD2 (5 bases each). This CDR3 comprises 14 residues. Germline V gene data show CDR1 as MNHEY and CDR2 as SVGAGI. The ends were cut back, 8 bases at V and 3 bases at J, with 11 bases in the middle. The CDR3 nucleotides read TGTGCCAGCGAGAGGGGTGGTGGGGCCAACGTCCTGACTTTC. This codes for CASERGGGANVLTF.

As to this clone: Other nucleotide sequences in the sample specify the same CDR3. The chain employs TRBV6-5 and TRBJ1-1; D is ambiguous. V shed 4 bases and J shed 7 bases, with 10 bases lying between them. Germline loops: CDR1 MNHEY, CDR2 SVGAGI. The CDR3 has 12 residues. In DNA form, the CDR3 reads TGTGCCAGCAGTTCCCGGACCGTTGAAGCTTTCTTT. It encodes CASSSRTVEAFF.

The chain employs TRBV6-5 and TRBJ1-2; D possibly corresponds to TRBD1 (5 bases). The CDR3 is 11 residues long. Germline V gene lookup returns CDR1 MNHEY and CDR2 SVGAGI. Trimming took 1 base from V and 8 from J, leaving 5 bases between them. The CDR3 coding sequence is TGTGCCAGCAGTTACTGGGGCGGCTACACCTTC. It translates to CASSYWGGYTF.

CDR3 bases: TGCAGCGTTGCCAGCAGGGTACGTAAGGGTACGGATACGCAGTATTTT. Its translation is CSVASRVRKGTDTQYF. The V call is TRBV29-1, the J call TRBJ2-3, with D possibly matching TRBD1 (5 bases). Deletions cut 4 bases from V and 6 bases from J, with 23 bases between. Germline values: CDR1 SQVTM, CDR2 ANQGSEA. The CDR3 loop spans 16 amino acids.

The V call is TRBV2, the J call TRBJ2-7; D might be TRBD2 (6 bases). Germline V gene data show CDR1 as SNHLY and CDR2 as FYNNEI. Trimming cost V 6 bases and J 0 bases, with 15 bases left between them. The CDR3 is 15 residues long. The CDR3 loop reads CASSMTSLLSYEQYF. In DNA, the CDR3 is TGTGCCAGCAGCATGACTAGTCTTCTCTCCTACGAGCAGTACTTC.